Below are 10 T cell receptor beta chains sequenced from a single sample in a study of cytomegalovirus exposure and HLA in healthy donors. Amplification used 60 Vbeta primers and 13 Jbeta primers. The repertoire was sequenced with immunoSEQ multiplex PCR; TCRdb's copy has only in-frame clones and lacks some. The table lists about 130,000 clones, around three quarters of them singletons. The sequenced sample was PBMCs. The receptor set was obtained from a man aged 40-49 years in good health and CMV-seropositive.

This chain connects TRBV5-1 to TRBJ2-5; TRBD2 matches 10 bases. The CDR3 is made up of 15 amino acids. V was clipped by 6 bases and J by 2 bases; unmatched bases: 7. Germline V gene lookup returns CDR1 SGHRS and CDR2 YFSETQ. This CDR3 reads CASIRAGGSQETQYF. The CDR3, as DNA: TGCGCCAGCATACGAGCGGGAGGGTCTCAAGAGACCCAGTACTTC.

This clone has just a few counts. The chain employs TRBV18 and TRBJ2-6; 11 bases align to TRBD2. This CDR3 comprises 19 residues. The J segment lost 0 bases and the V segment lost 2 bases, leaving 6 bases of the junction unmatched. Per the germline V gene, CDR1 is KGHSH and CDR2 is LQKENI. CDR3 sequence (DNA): TGTGCCAGCTCACCAAACCTTCTAGCGGGGGGCTCTGGGGCCAACGTCCTGACTTTC. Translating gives CASSPNLLAGGSGANVLTF.

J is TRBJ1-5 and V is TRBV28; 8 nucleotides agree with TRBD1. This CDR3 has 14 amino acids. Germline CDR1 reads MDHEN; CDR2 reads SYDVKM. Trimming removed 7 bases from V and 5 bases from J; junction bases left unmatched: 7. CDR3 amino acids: CASIKDRVHQPQHF. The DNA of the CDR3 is TGTGCCAGCATAAAGGACAGGGTACATCAGCCCCAGCATTTT.

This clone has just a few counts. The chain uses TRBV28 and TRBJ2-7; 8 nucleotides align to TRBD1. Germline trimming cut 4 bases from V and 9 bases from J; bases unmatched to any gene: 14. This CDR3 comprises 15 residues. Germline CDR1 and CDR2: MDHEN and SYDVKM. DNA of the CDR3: TGTGCCAGCAGTTCCACCGGGACAGGAGGCCTCGGGCAGTACTTC. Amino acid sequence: CASSSTGTGGLGQYF. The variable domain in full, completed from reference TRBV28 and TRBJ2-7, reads DVKVTQSSRYLVKRTGEKVFLECVQDMDHENMFWYRQDPGLGLRLIYFSYDVKMKEKGDIPEGYSVSREKKERFSLILESASTNQTSMYLCASSSTGTGGLGQYFGPGTRLTVT.

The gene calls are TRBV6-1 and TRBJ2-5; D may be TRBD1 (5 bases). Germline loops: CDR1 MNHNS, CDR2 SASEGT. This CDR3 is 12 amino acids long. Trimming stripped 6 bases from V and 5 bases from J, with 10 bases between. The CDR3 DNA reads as TGTGCCAGCAGCGACAGCCGGGAGACCCAGTACTTC. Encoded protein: CASSDSRETQYF.

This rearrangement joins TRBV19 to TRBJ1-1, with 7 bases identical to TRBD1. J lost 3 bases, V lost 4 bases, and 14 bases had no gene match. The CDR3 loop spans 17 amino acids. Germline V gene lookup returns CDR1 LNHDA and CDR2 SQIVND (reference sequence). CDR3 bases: TGTGCCAGTAGTAGGTTGGGACAGTCTGAATTTGACACTGAAGCTTTCTTT. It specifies CASSRLGQSEFDTEAFF.

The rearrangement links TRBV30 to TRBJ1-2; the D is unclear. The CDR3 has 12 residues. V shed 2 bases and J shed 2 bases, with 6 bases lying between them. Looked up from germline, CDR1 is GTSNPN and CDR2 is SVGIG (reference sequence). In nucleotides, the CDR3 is TGTGCCTGGAGTCGGGTAAACTATGGCTACACCTTC. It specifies CAWSRVNYGYTF.

Here the CDR3 reads CASTPGQGAFQPQHF. The DNA for the CDR3 is TGTGCCAGCACTCCAGGACAGGGGGCATTTCAGCCCCAGCATTTT. V usage is TRBV6-1 and J usage is TRBJ1-5, with 11 positions matching TRBD1. This CDR3 spans 15 amino acids. The germline gives CDR1 MNHNS, CDR2 SASEGT. The J segment lost 6 bases and the V segment lost 7 bases, leaving 8 bases of the junction unmatched.

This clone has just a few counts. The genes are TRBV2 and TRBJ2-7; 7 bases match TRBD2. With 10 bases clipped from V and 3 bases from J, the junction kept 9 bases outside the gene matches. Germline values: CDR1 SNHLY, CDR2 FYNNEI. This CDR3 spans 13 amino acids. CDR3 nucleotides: TGTGCCATCCTGGGACTACCATACTACGAGCAGTACTTC. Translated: CAILGLPYYEQYF.

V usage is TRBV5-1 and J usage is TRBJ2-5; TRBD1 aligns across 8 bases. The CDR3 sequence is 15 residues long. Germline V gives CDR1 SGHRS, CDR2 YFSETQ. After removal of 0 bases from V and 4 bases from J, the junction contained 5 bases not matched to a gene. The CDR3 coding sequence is TGCGCCAGCAGCTTGGTAGGACAGGGTCCAGAGACCCAGTACTTC. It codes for CASSLVGQGPETQYF. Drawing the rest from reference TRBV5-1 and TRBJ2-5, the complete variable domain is KAGVTQTPRYLIKTRGQQVTLSCSPISGHRSVSWYQQTPGQGLQFLFEYFSETQRNKGNFPGRFSGRQFSNSRSEMNVSTLELGDSALYLCASSLVGQGPETQYFGPGTRLLVL.